Following are 11 T cell receptor beta chains from one sample sequenced in a study of blood T cell repertoires in COVID-19 (dated by TCRdb to 2018 to 2021). The library was prepared using the immunoSEQ multiplex PCR assay. TCRdb carries this immuneACCESS record with in-frame sequences only. Its versions omit some clonotypes, under half of them owing to an unresolved V gene in the studies checked, with the rest unexplained. This sample holds approximately 41,000 clones; around 86% were observed only once. Roughly a fifth of the sample is in the top ten clones. Specimen: peripheral blood. Every receptor here comes from a man aged 45-65 years with active COVID-19.

The chain recombines TRBV5-1 with TRBJ2-1, with TRBD2 as a possible D gene (6 bases). The CDR3 length is 15 residues. CDR1 and CDR2 (germline): SGHRS, YFSETQ. The V end lost 0 bases, the J end lost 9 bases, and 16 bases lay between the germline ends. The CDR3 DNA reads TGCGCCAGCAGCTTGGCGGCTATCCGGAGGGGTGAGCAGTTCTTC. Translating it yields CASSLAAIRRGEQFF.

This CDR3 is CATSDHRGWNEQFF. The CDR3 DNA sequence: TGTGCCACCAGTGATCACAGGGGGTGGAATGAGCAGTTCTTC. This chain links TRBV24-1 with TRBJ2-1, with 8 bases fitting TRBD1. Germline V gene lookup returns CDR1 KGHDR and CDR2 SFDVKD. CDR3 length: 14 amino acids. The V gene end was trimmed by 3 bases and the J gene end by 7 bases; junction bases not matched to a gene: 4.

The V call is TRBV29-1, the J call TRBJ2-2; 9 bases line up with TRBD1. This CDR3 comprises 13 residues. Germline loops: CDR1 SQVTM, CDR2 ANQGSEA. V shed 7 bases and J 10 bases; nucleotides not matched to a gene: 10. The chain's CDR3 is CSAGGTGFVELFF. The CDR3, as DNA: TGCAGCGCTGGGGGGACAGGGTTTGTGGAGCTGTTTTTT.

J is TRBJ2-7 and V is TRBV10-1; maybe TRBD1 (6 bases). V was pared by 4 bases and J by 7 bases, with 17 bases between. Germline V gene sequence: CDR1 WNHNN, CDR2 SYGVQD (reference sequence). The CDR3 is 14 amino acids. This CDR3 reads CASSAGVVSLEQYF. CDR3 bases: TGCGCCAGCAGTGCAGGGGTCGTGTCGTTGGAGCAGTACTTC.

This clone showed up just a few times. The chain combines TRBV6-2 or TRBV6-3 with TRBJ1-5; TRBD1 is a possible D gene (6 bases). Per the germline V gene, CDR1 is MNHEY and CDR2 is SVGEGT. V shed 2 bases and J shed 13 bases, with 15 bases lying between them. This CDR3 is 13 amino acids long. In DNA, the CDR3 is TGTGCCAGCAGTTACGGGCCGGGGGGGCGTCAGCATTTT. This encodes CASSYGPGGRQHF.

The genes are TRBV5-1 and TRBJ2-5; D is perhaps TRBD2 (5 bases). There are 14 residues in the CDR3. CDR1 and CDR2 from the germline V gene are SGHRS and YFSETQ. Between the trimmed V and J ends, which lost 4 bases and 1 base, there was a span of 11 bases. The CDR3 DNA reads as TGCGCCAGCAGCCTTGACTACCTCCAAGAGACCCAGTACTTC. Its protein product is CASSLDYLQETQYF.

This sequence joins TRBV28 and TRBJ2-3; TRBD2 matches at 11 bases. The V gene end was trimmed by 8 bases and the J gene end by 4 bases; junction bases not matched to a gene: 8. Per germline, CDR1 MDHEN and CDR2 SYDVKM. The CDR3 runs 15 residues. CDR3 sequence (DNA): TGTGCCAGCGCCGAACTAGCGGGAGCGGCAGATACGCAGTATTTT. It translates to CASAELAGAADTQYF.

This clone was counted once. The genes are TRBV5-8 and TRBJ1-5; a possible D gene is TRBD1 (6 bases). V was pared by 4 bases and J by 7 bases, with 12 bases between. Germline V CDR1 and CDR2: SGHTS, YDEGEE. This CDR3 is built from 13 residues. CDR3 bases: TGTGCCAGCAGCGGGGGCGTTCCACAGCCCCAGCATTTT. Protein sequence: CASSGGVPQPQHF.

J is TRBJ2-1 and V is TRBV5-1, with 8 bases matching TRBD2. This CDR3 spans 13 amino acids. Trimming took 4 bases from V and 6 from J; bases not matched to a gene: 3. CDR1 and CDR2 from the germline V gene are SGHRS and YFSETQ. CDR3 DNA sequence: TGCGCCAGCAGCCTAGCGGGTTTCAATGAGCAGTTCTTC. As protein: CASSLAGFNEQFF.

This clone appeared once. The genes are TRBV4-2 and TRBJ2-1, with TRBD2 matching over 8 bases. The length of the CDR3 is 16 residues. The junction had 10 bases not matched to a gene; V was cut back by 1 base and J by 8 bases. In germline, CDR1 is LGHNA, CDR2 YNFKEQ. CDR3 protein: CASSQAIGTSHDEQFF. In DNA form, the CDR3 reads TGTGCCAGCAGCCAAGCGATCGGGACTAGTCACGATGAGCAGTTCTTC.

The chain employs TRBV11-2 and TRBJ2-7, with 10 bases identical to TRBD2. CDR3 length: 14 residues. Germline V gives CDR1 SGHAT, CDR2 FQNNGV. V lost 5 bases, J lost 0 bases, and 1 base stayed unmatched. The CDR3 loop reads CASSLAGVSYEQYF. DNA of the CDR3: TGTGCCAGCAGCCTAGCGGGAGTCTCCTACGAGCAGTACTTC.